These 22 T cell receptor beta chains came from one sample sequenced in a study of T cell repertoires in aging, cancer and after chemotherapy. The template was genomic DNA from peripheral blood, not RNA. TRB rearrangements spanning V, D and J were amplified using mixed TRB-A/B primers. TCRdb called the multiplex PCR reads again in MiXCR, with one record for every CDR3 protein. Of roughly 9,100 distinct CDR3 sequences in the sample, around 33% were seen once. Material for sequencing was blood. These receptors came from a human donor in good health.

This clonotype has just a few counts. The J gene is TRBJ2-6, the V gene TRBV5-1; D possibly corresponds to TRBD2 (6 bases). This CDR3 has 15 residues. Looked up from germline, CDR1 is SGHRS and CDR2 is YFSETQ. CDR3 sequence reads: CVEGGRALGANVLTF. Written as DNA, the CDR3 is TGCGTGGAGGGCGGGCGAGCTCTGGGGGCCAACGTCCTGACTTTC.

The V and J genes are TRBV30 and TRBJ1-3; 9 nucleotides line up with TRBD1. Germline CDR1 GTSNPN, CDR2 SVGIG (reference sequence). The trim removed 1 base at V and 3 bases at J, leaving 4 bases unmatched. The CDR3 loop spans 15 amino acids. The CDR3 coding sequence is TGTGCCTGGAGTGACGACAGGGGGTATGGAAACACCATATATTTT. It yields the protein CAWSDDRGYGNTIYF.

V usage is TRBV30 and J usage is TRBJ1-2, with 7 bases that match TRBD1. The CDR3 totals 14 residues. Germline assignment: CDR1 GTSNPN and CDR2 SVGIG (reference sequence). V shed 3 bases, J shed 4 bases, and the junction held 8 bases outside the gene matches. DNA for the CDR3: TGTGCCTGGAGAGGGAGGGGGCGACCCTATGGCTACACCTTC. Protein sequence: CAWRGRGRPYGYTF.

The chain joins TRBV10-3 to TRBJ2-5; D is unresolved. Germline CDR1 is ENHRY and CDR2 is SYGVKD. The CDR3 spans 13 residues. Trimming took 4 bases from V and 1 from J, leaving 7 bases between them. The chain's CDR3 is CAISVSSQETQYF. The CDR3 nucleotides read TGTGCCATCAGTGTTTCCAGCCAAGAGACCCAGTACTTC.

This clonotype is medium-sized (0.01 to 0.1%) within its sample. The genes are TRBV27 and TRBJ2-1, with D perhaps matching TRBD2 (5 bases). This CDR3 is 13 amino acids long. The germline gives CDR1 MNHEY, CDR2 SMNVEV (reference sequence). V shed 2 bases and J shed 5 bases, with 7 bases lying between them. The CDR3 DNA reads as TGTGCCAGCAGTTTACTAGCAGACAATGAGCAGTTCTTC. It specifies CASSLLADNEQFF.

By sample fraction, this clonotype is medium-sized. This chain joins TRBV18 and TRBJ2-5; TRBD2 aligns across 8 bases. V was clipped by 0 bases and J by 4 bases; unmatched bases: 4. Germline values: CDR1 KGHSH, CDR2 LQKENI. CDR3 size: 15 residues. CDR3 coding DNA: TGTGCCAGCTCACCACCGTCCGGGAGGGGAGAGACCCAGTACTTC. Translated: CASSPPSGRGETQYF.

This clonotype was seen a few times. Written as DNA, the CDR3 is TGTGCCAGTATCCTAAACCTAACAGATACGCAGTATTTT. It translates to CASILNLTDTQYF. V gene TRBV19 combines with J gene TRBJ2-3; D ambiguous. V dropped 7 bases and J dropped 3 bases, with 11 bases sitting between them. Germline V gene lookup returns CDR1 LNHDA and CDR2 SQIVND (reference sequence). This CDR3 region has 13 residues.

The V gene is TRBV6-5, the J gene TRBJ1-3, with TRBD1 matching over 9 bases. The CDR3 length is 16 residues. J was trimmed by 1 base and V by 6 bases; bases with no gene match: 7. Germline-derived CDR1 and CDR2 are MNHEY and SVGAGI. CDR3 DNA sequence: TGTGCCAGCAGGGGACAGGGAGTATCGTCTGGAAACACCATATATTTT. Translating gives CASRGQGVSSGNTIYF.

This clonotype was picked up a small number of times. V usage is TRBV6-6 and J usage is TRBJ1-2, with D unresolved. V was clipped by 9 bases and J by 3 bases, with 11 bases between them. Germline CDR1 is MNHNY and CDR2 is SVGAGI (reference sequence). CDR3 size: 12 residues. CDR3 region: CASAAGDYGYTF. The CDR3 DNA reads TGTGCCAGTGCCGCGGGAGACTATGGCTACACCTTC.

The chain is built from TRBV24-1 and TRBJ2-7; 10 nucleotides line up with TRBD1. CDR1 and CDR2 from the germline V gene are KGHDR and SFDVKD. CDR3 length: 15 residues. The V and J ends lost 4 bases and 4 bases, in that order; junction bases with no gene match: 6. CDR3 residues: CATSDPGQGKYEQYF. The CDR3 DNA reads TGTGCCACCAGTGACCCGGGACAGGGGAAATACGAGCAGTACTTC.

V usage is TRBV12-3 or TRBV12-4 and J usage is TRBJ2-1, with 7 bases aligning to TRBD2. CDR3 length equals 13 residues. V gave up 5 bases and J gave up 9 bases; unmatched junction bases: 7. The CDR3, as DNA: TGTGCCAGCAGTGTGGCGGGAGAGGGTGAGCAGTTCTTC. Translating gives CASSVAGEGEQFF.

This clonotype has a handful of counts. V and J are TRBV10-3 and TRBJ1-1; no clear D gene. This CDR3 has 13 residues. Germline V gene lookup returns CDR1 ENHRY and CDR2 SYGVKD. Deletions cut 0 bases from V and 11 bases from J, with 13 bases between. CDR3 protein: CAISESGREKAFF. CDR3 DNA: TGTGCCATCAGTGAGTCGGGAAGGGAGAAGGCTTTCTTT.

V gene TRBV29-1 combines with J gene TRBJ2-3; tentative D call: TRBD2 (6 bases). CDR1 SQVTM and CDR2 ANQGSEA come from the germline V gene. CDR3 length: 16 residues. The V gene lost 0 bases and the J gene lost 3 bases, with 16 bases spanning the gap. The CDR3 coding sequence is TGCAGCGTTGAAGATCCCGATGCGGGAAGAACAGATACGCAGTATTTT. Translated: CSVEDPDAGRTDTQYF.

The V and J genes are TRBV6-6 and TRBJ2-1; TRBD1 agrees at 8 bases. The V segment lost 2 bases and the J segment 6 bases; nucleotides outside the gene matches: 6. CDR3 length: 15 residues. Germline CDR1 reads MNHNY; CDR2 reads SVGAGI (reference sequence). CDR3 DNA sequence: TGTGCCAGCAGTTACACCCCGACAGGGGCCAATGAGCAGTTCTTC. As protein: CASSYTPTGANEQFF.

The chain recombines TRBV27 with TRBJ2-3; 13 bases are a match to TRBD2. Germline V gene sequence: CDR1 MNHEY, CDR2 SMNVEV (reference sequence). The V and J ends lost 2 bases and 1 base, in that order; junction bases with no gene match: 3. CDR3 length: 17 residues. The CDR3 loop is CASSLTGTSGGTDTQYF. In DNA form, the CDR3 reads TGTGCCAGCAGTTTAACAGGGACTAGCGGGGGCACAGATACGCAGTATTTT.

This clonotype occurred a few times. This chain links TRBV6-5 with TRBJ2-7, with 12 positions matching TRBD2. Germline CDR1 is MNHEY and CDR2 is SVGAGI. V gave up 6 bases and J gave up 3 bases; unmatched junction bases: 9. The CDR3 runs to 16 residues. The CDR3 coding sequence is TGTGCCAGCAGCCGGGCTCGGACTAGCGGGGACTACGAGCAGTACTTC. Protein: CASSRARTSGDYEQYF.

Turning to this clonotype: One base away lies a much larger clone, so this may be a sequencing read error. The rearrangement uses TRBV6-1 and TRBJ2-3; 8 nucleotides agree with TRBD1. Looked up from germline, CDR1 is MNHNS and CDR2 is SASEGT. J gave up 8 bases and V 9 bases, and 10 bases lay outside the gene matches. There are 13 residues in the CDR3. The CDR3 region has the DNA TGTGCCAGGAGAAGACAGGGGAGCGGTACGCAGTATTTT. This translates into CARRRQGSGTQYF.

The chain has TRBV6-5 and TRBJ2-7; the D is unclear. V was clipped by 5 bases and J by 3 bases, with 14 bases between them. Germline V gene lookup returns CDR1 MNHEY and CDR2 SVGAGI. CDR3 length: 14 amino acids. The CDR3 sequence is CASSENYSDYEQYF. CDR3 in DNA: TGTGCCAGCAGTGAAAATTACAGTGACTACGAGCAGTACTTC.

The chain couples TRBV28 to TRBJ1-2; D ambiguous. Germline loops: CDR1 MDHEN, CDR2 SYDVKM. The V gene lost 10 bases and the J gene lost 6 bases, with 12 bases spanning the gap. This CDR3 has 11 amino acids. The chain's CDR3 is CAIDTSHGYTF. The CDR3 nucleotides read TGTGCCATTGACACCTCCCATGGCTACACCTTC.

This clonotype was recorded a few times. One end of the junction varies from germline; a read error may be responsible. The chain is built from TRBV7-6 and TRBJ2-1; TRBD1 might be the D (6 bases). This CDR3 spans 11 amino acids. Germline assignment: CDR1 SGHVS and CDR2 FNYEAQ. CDR3: CASSSGTWSEF. The CDR3 nucleotides read TGTGCCAGCAGCTCCGGGACATGGAGTGAATTC. The entire variable domain, with the rest obtained from reference TRBV7-6 and TRBJ2-1, is as follows: GAGVSQSPRYKVTKRGQDVALRCDPISGHVSLYWYRQALGQGPEFLTYFNYEAQQDKSGLPNDRFSAERPEGSISTLTIQRTEQRDSAMYRCASSSGTWSEFGPGTRLTVL.

The J gene is TRBJ2-3, the V gene TRBV4-2, with TRBD2 matching over 10 bases. Germline V gene data show CDR1 as LGHNA and CDR2 as YNFKEQ. The V segment lost 2 bases and the J segment 2 bases; nucleotides outside the gene matches: 10. The CDR3 is made up of 18 amino acids. The CDR3 DNA follows: TGTGCCAGCAGCCAAAGTGATAGCGGGGGGCCCTACACAGATACGCAGTATTTT. Its translation: CASSQSDSGGPYTDTQYF.

This clonotype is medium-sized by share. The V and J genes are TRBV29-1 and TRBJ1-1; D is unclear. The V gene lost 7 bases and the J gene lost 0 bases, with 3 bases spanning the gap. CDR3 size: 10 residues. Germline V lookup: CDR1 SQVTM, CDR2 ANQGSEA. Here the CDR3 DNA reads TGCAGCGGAATGAACACTGAAGCTTTCTTT. This sequence encodes CSGMNTEAFF.